The clone carrying this T cell receptor (beta chain) has a handful of counts. The sample comes from a study of T cells in Graves' hyperthyroidism and ophthalmopathy. Overall study context: At initial diagnosis, before any treatment had begun, peripheral blood was obtained.

Trimming removed 1 base from V and 5 bases from J, with 17 bases in between. From germline, CDR1 is MGHRA and CDR2 YSYEKL. CDR3 length equals 16 residues. RNA transcripts yielded amplified TCR beta CDR3 regions. Researchers ran a first-round RT-PCR on the TCR CDR3 using the HTBI primer set. Each CDR3 protein is one row after TCRdb ran MiXCR on the multiplex PCR reads. The sample consists of about 740,000 distinct CDR3 sequences, 14% of them appearing once. The study excluded patients with uncontrolled infection, other autoimmune disease, pregnancy or lactation. V gene TRBV4-1 combines with J gene TRBJ1-1; D is uncertain. The sequence came from a woman between 18 and 29 years old with Graves' hyperthyroidism. The sample taken for sequencing was blood. The chain's CDR3 is CASSQAVLKGVTEAFF. CDR3 nucleotides: TGCGCCAGCAGCCAAGCAGTATTAAAGGGAGTTACTGAAGCTTTCTTT.